The 14 T cell receptor beta chains below all came from one sample that was sequenced in a study of T cells in Graves' hyperthyroidism and ophthalmopathy. TCR beta CDR3 regions were amplified from RNA. HTBI primers drove first-round RT-PCR of the TCR CDR3. Using its own MiXCR run on the multiplex PCR reads, TCRdb lists one record per CDR3 protein. The data show hundreds of thousands of distinct CDR3 sequences, with about 15% seen just once and approximately 13% held by the top ten. The sequenced sample was blood. The origin of the receptors is a man between 18 and 29 years old with Graves' ophthalmopathy.

This clonotype was seen repeatedly, ten times or more. V usage is TRBV20-1 and J usage is TRBJ1-6; 7 nucleotides align to TRBD1. V gave up 3 bases and J gave up 10 bases; unmatched junction bases: 15. Germline V gene lookup returns CDR1 DFQATT and CDR2 SNEGSKA (reference sequence). The CDR3 runs to 16 residues. CDR3 bases: TGCAGTGCTAGGCCTCTATGGCAGGGGGGGTACTCACCCCTCCACTTT. Its protein product is CSARPLWQGGYSPLHF.

In its sample, this clonotype was seen many times. The rearrangement uses TRBV20-1 and TRBJ1-2; D gene unclear. This CDR3 is 13 amino acids long. V was clipped by 3 bases and J by 8 bases, with 16 bases between them. The germline gives CDR1 DFQATT, CDR2 SNEGSKA (reference sequence). CDR3 protein: CSARDPLSDGYTF. CDR3 coding DNA: TGCAGTGCTAGGGACCCCTTGTCAGACGGCTACACCTTC.

This clonotype was counted ten times or more. This rearrangement joins TRBV12-3 or TRBV12-4 to TRBJ2-3; the D gene could be TRBD1 or TRBD2 (5 bases each). There are 16 residues in the CDR3. V lost 6 bases and J 4 bases, leaving 20 bases between the germline ends. The chain's CDR3 is CASSQAPAGSPDTQYF. DNA of the CDR3: TGTGCCAGCAGCCAGGCGCCGGCAGGGAGCCCAGATACGCAGTATTTT.

This clonotype appeared many times. The rearrangement uses TRBV27 and TRBJ2-7; 14 bases are shared with TRBD2. The CDR3 has 17 residues. CDR1 is MNHEY and CDR2 is SMNVEV in the germline V gene (reference sequence). V lost 6 bases and J lost 1; bases outside the gene matches: 8. This CDR3 reads CASSPGTSGSWSYEQYF. CDR3 in DNA: TGTGCCAGCAGCCCAGGGACTAGCGGGAGTTGGTCCTACGAGCAGTACTTC.

This clonotype has ten or more counts. This chain joins TRBV20-1 and TRBJ2-1, with TRBD2 as a possible D gene (5 bases). The CDR3 has 14 amino acids. V was clipped by 6 bases and J by 6 bases, with 18 bases between them. Germline-derived CDR1 and CDR2 are DFQATT and SNEGSKA (reference sequence). CDR3 sequence (DNA): TGCAGTGCCAATGACGGGAAAGAACTCAATGAGCAGTTCTTC. Translation: CSANDGKELNEQFF.

The table lists this clonotype with a few counts. The chain links TRBV7-9 to TRBJ2-5; 13 nucleotides align to TRBD2. The length of the CDR3 is 16 residues. J was trimmed by 1 base and V by 5 bases; bases with no gene match: 4. The V gene's germline CDR1 is SEHNR and CDR2 FQNEAQ (reference sequence). The CDR3 region is CASSQGTSGVQETQYF. DNA of the CDR3: TGTGCCAGCAGCCAAGGGACTAGCGGGGTCCAAGAGACCCAGTACTTC.

In DNA, the CDR3 is TGTGCCACCAGCAGAGAAGGGAACAGACAAGAGACCCAGTACTTC. Translated: CATSREGNRQETQYF. The chain links TRBV15 to TRBJ2-5, with D unresolved. CDR1 LNHNV and CDR2 YYDKDF come from the germline V gene (reference sequence). Trimming removed 0 bases at V and 2 bases at J, with 10 bases between. CDR3 length equals 15 residues.

Many counts were recorded for this clonotype. The genes are TRBV7-9 and TRBJ2-2; 10 bases fit TRBD1. Per germline, CDR1 SEHNR and CDR2 FQNEAQ (reference sequence). The CDR3 is made up of 19 amino acids. Germline trimming cut 3 bases from V and 0 bases from J; bases unmatched to any gene: 10. CDR3 residues: CASSFPGQGTFANTGELFF. The CDR3 bases are TGTGCCAGCAGCTTCCCGGGACAGGGGACGTTCGCGAACACCGGGGAGCTGTTTTTT.

As concerns this clonotype: A single base separates this from a much larger clone, so it may be a read error. The chain links TRBV11-2 to TRBJ2-1; TRBD2 matches at 9 bases. CDR3 length equals 16 residues. J was trimmed by 8 bases and V by 3 bases; bases with no gene match: 11. Germline values: CDR1 SGHAT, CDR2 FQNNGV. Here the CDR3 DNA reads TGTGCCAGCAGCTTTCTCTCGGCGGGGGGGCGGGATGAGCAGTTCTTC. Residues: CASSFLSAGGRDEQFF.

This clonotype was counted ten times or more. This rearrangement joins TRBV7-8 to TRBJ1-1, with 8 nucleotides matching TRBD1. Per the germline V gene, CDR1 is SGHVS and CDR2 is FQNEAQ. The length of the CDR3 is 13 residues. With 6 bases clipped from V and 7 bases from J, the junction kept 7 bases outside the gene matches. This CDR3 reads CASRGQGLVEAFF. The CDR3 DNA reads TGTGCCAGCAGAGGACAGGGATTGGTTGAAGCTTTCTTT. Full variable domain (rest looked up from reference TRBV7-8 and TRBJ1-1): GAGVSQSPRYKVAKRGQDVALRCDPISGHVSLFWYQQALGQGPEFLTYFQNEAQLDKSGLPSDRFFAERPEGSVSTLKIQRTQQEDSAVYLCASRGQGLVEAFFGQGTRLTVV.

This clonotype was observed a few times. V gene TRBV6-1 combines with J gene TRBJ1-2; D not resolved. The germline V gene encodes CDR1 MNHNS and CDR2 SASEGT. V was clipped by 2 bases and J by 7 bases, with 11 bases between them. The CDR3 sequence is 13 residues long. The CDR3 region is CASSESPLRGYTF. Written as DNA, the CDR3 is TGTGCCAGCAGTGAATCCCCTCTGCGTGGCTACACCTTC.

The CDR3 is CAITPGTPTDTQYF. The CDR3 nucleotides read TGTGCCATCACTCCCGGGACCCCCACAGATACGCAGTATTTT. The chain joins TRBV10-3 to TRBJ2-3; D may correspond to TRBD1 or TRBD2 (5 bases each). The CDR3 covers 14 residues. The germline V gene has CDR1 ENHRY and CDR2 SYGVKD. Trimming shortened V by 7 bases and J by 2 bases, and 13 bases separated the two germline ends.

In this sample, this clonotype turned up many times. The CDR3 DNA sequence: TGTGCCAGCAGATCCCCCGCGGAAGGTACGCAGTATTTT. Amino acid sequence: CASRSPAEGTQYF. The chain combines TRBV11-2 with TRBJ2-3, with unresolved D. CDR3 length: 13 residues. Trimming cost V 6 bases and J 8 bases, with 15 bases left between them. The germline CDR1 and CDR2 sequences are SGHAT and FQNNGV.

This clonotype was observed at least ten times. The J gene is TRBJ2-4, the V gene TRBV5-1; the match to TRBD1 covers 7 bases. The CDR3 sequence is 14 residues long. With 1 base clipped from V and 8 bases from J, the junction kept 6 bases outside the gene matches. Germline CDR1 is SGHRS and CDR2 is YFSETQ. The DNA for the CDR3 is TGCGCCAGCAGCTTGTTAGACAGGGTAGACATTCAGTACTTC. Its translation: CASSLLDRVDIQYF.